The 4 T cell receptor beta chains listed next were all sequenced from one sample in a study of shared clonotypes between healthy human individuals. TCRdb's table, derived via immunoSEQ multiplex PCR, lists solely in-frame clones and lacks some. The table includes about 1,900,000 clones, about 95% detected once. Naive CD8 cells comprised CD45RO-negative, CCR7-positively selected cells, excluding terminally differentiated effector memory CD45RA+ cells. Material: naive CD8+ T cells sorted from blood. The origin of the receptors is a man between 18 and 35 years old in good health.

This rearrangement joins TRBV19 to TRBJ1-2; TRBD1 matches 7 bases. V lost 1 base, J lost 7 bases, and 3 bases stayed unmatched. This CDR3 is built from 13 residues. Per germline, CDR1 LNHDA and CDR2 SQIVND (reference sequence). CDR3 sequence: CASSIGTGVGYTF. The CDR3 region has the DNA TGTGCCAGTAGTATAGGTACAGGGGTTGGCTACACCTTC.

The gene calls are TRBV7-6 and TRBJ1-2, with D unclear. Trimming left V 1 base short and J 2 bases short, with 20 bases between. The CDR3 is 18 residues long. Looked up from germline, CDR1 is SGHVS and CDR2 is FNYEAQ. CDR3 in DNA: TGTGCCAGCAGCTTAGATTCCGACGCGGCATTCCCAAACTATGGCTACACCTTC. It codes for CASSLDSDAAFPNYGYTF.

This chain links TRBV19 with TRBJ2-7; 13 bases line up with TRBD2. Germline V gene sequence: CDR1 LNHDA, CDR2 SQIVND (reference sequence). Trimming cost V 4 bases and J 4 bases; bases outside gene matches: 10. CDR3 length: 17 amino acids. CDR3 in DNA: TGTGCCAGTAGTAATGGACTAGCGGGAGCAACTACGTACGAGCAGTACTTC. Translation: CASSNGLAGATTYEQYF.

CDR3 in DNA: TGTGCCAGCAGCTTAGTAGGCAGCTTTAGCACAGATACGCAGTATTTT. Protein sequence: CASSLVGSFSTDTQYF. The chain uses TRBV7-9 and TRBJ2-3; D not resolved. The CDR3 extends over 16 amino acids. Germline V CDR1 and CDR2: SEHNR, FQNEAQ (reference sequence). The V end was cut by 1 base, the J end by 0 bases, with 11 bases between.